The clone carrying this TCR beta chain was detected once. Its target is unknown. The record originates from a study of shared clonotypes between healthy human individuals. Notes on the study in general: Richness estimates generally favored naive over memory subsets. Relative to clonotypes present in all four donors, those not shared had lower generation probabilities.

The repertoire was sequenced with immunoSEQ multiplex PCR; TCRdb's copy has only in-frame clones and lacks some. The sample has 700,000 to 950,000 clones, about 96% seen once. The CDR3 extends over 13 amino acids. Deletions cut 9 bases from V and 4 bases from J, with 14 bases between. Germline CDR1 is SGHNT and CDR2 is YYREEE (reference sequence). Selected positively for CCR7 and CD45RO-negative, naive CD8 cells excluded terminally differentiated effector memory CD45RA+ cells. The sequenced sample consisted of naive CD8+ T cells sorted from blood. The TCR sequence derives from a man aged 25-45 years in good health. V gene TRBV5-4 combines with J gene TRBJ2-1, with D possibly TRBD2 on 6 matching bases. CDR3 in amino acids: CAIGSRDYNEQFF. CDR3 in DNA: TGTGCCATCGGGAGTAGAGATTACAATGAGCAGTTCTTC.